This T cell receptor (beta chain) appears in the sequencing data of a study of cytomegalovirus exposure and HLA in healthy donors. Germline V lookup: CDR1 LNHDA, CDR2 SQIVND (reference sequence). Trimming took 3 bases from V and 4 from J; bases not matched to a gene: 17. The CDR3 length is 20 residues. This clone was counted only a few times. Its antigen remains unknown. Whole-study findings and limits: It was shown in a later analysis that HLA-associated TCR beta chains were more clonally expanded than other, equally common chains.

PCR involved 60 Vbeta and 13 Jbeta primers. Method: immunoSEQ multiplex PCR; TCRdb's copy keeps in-frame clones and lacks some. This sample yields around 72,000 clones, of which 66% are seen a single time; 20% to 25% belongs to the top ten. Input material: PBMCs. V and J are TRBV19 and TRBJ2-1; 11 bases map to TRBD2. This sequence originates from a man aged 40-50 years in good health and CMV-seropositive. This CDR3 reads CASSIRAGASGGKGYNEQFF. The CDR3 DNA follows: TGTGCCAGTAGTATTAGGGCCGGCGCTAGCGGGGGGAAAGGTTACAATGAGCAGTTCTTC. Combining the CDR3 with reference TRBV19 and TRBJ2-1 gives the whole variable domain DGGITQSPKYLFRKEGQNVTLSCEQNLNHDAMYWYRQDPGQGLRLIYYSQIVNDFQKGDIAEGYSVSREKKESFPLTVTSAQKNPTAFYLCASSIRAGASGGKGYNEQFFGPGTRLTVL.